This record covers a single TCR beta chain. What it binds is unknown. The data belong to a study of blood T cells in healthy people across ages. Study-wide context: In model experiments, template switching was able to capture about one barcoded beta molecule for every two T cells that were present.

Notes on the study in general: A roughly linear age-dependent decrease characterized TCR beta diversity per million T cells.

V dropped 5 bases and J dropped 7; count of bases not matched to a gene: 9. Germline V gene lookup returns CDR1 SGHAT and CDR2 FQNNGV. This CDR3 contains 15 residues. A second PCR of 7 to 11 cycles used a sample-barcoded 5' primer and a J-beta primer mix. MiXCR, applied by TCRdb to the 5' RACE reads, yields one record per CDR3 protein. This sample yields about 1.5 million distinct CDR3 sequences, of which under 55% are seen a single time; approximately 4% belongs to the top ten. Individuals who donated were healthy Caucasians from Russia aged roughly 6 to 90. Every participating donor contributed about 10 milliliters of peripheral blood through a draw.

The sequence came from a young woman in good health. The chain joins TRBV11-2 to TRBJ1-4, with 8 nucleotides matching TRBD1. Sequencing used blood. In DNA form, the CDR3 reads TGTGCCAGCAGCCCATGGACAGGGAAGGCTGAAAAACTGTTTTTT. It yields the protein CASSPWTGKAEKLFF.